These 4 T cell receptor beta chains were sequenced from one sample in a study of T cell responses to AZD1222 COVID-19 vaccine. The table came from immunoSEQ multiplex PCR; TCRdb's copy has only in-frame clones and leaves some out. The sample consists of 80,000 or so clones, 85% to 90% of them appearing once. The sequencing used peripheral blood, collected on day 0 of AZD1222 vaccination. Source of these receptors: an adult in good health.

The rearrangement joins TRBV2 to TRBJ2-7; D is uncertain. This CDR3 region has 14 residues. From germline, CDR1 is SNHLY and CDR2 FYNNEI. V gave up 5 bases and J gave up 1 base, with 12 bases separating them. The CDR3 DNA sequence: TGTGCCAGCAGTCCTGGGTTTTGGTCCTACGAGCAGTACTTC. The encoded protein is CASSPGFWSYEQYF.

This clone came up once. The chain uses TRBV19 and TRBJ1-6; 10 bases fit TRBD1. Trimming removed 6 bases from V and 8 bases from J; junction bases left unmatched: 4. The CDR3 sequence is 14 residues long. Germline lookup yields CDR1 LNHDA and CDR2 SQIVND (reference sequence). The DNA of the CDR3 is TGTGCCAGTAGCCTGGGGACAGGGGATTCACCCCTCCACTTT. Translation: CASSLGTGDSPLHF. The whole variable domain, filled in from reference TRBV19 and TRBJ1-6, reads DGGITQSPKYLFRKEGQNVTLSCEQNLNHDAMYWYRQDPGQGLRLIYYSQIVNDFQKGDIAEGYSVSREKKESFPLTVTSAQKNPTAFYLCASSLGTGDSPLHFGNGTRLTVT.

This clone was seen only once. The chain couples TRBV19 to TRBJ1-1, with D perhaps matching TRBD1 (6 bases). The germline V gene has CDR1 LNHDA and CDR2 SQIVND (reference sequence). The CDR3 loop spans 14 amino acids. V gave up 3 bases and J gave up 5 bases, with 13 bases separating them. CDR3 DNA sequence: TGTGCCAGTAGTATCGGGGGGCTTCGAACTGAAGCTTTCTTT. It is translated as CASSIGGLRTEAFF.

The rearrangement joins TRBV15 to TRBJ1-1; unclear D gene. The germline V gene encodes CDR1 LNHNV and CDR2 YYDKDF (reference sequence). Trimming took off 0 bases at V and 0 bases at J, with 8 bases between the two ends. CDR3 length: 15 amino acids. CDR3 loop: CATSREQTMNTEAFF. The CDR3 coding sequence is TGTGCCACCAGCAGAGAGCAGACCATGAACACTGAAGCTTTCTTT.